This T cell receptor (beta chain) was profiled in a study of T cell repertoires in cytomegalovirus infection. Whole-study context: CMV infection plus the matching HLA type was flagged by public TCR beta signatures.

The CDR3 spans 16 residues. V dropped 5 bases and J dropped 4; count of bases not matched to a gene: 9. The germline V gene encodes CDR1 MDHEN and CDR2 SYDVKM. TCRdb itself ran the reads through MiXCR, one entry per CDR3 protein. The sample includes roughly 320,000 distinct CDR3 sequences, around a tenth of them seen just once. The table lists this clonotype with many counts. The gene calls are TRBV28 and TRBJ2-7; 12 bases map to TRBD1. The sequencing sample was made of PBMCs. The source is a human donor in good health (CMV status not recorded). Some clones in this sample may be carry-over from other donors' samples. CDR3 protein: CASSGLGTGGTYEQYF. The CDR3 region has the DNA TGTGCCAGCAGTGGACTAGGGACAGGGGGCACTTACGAGCAGTACTTC.